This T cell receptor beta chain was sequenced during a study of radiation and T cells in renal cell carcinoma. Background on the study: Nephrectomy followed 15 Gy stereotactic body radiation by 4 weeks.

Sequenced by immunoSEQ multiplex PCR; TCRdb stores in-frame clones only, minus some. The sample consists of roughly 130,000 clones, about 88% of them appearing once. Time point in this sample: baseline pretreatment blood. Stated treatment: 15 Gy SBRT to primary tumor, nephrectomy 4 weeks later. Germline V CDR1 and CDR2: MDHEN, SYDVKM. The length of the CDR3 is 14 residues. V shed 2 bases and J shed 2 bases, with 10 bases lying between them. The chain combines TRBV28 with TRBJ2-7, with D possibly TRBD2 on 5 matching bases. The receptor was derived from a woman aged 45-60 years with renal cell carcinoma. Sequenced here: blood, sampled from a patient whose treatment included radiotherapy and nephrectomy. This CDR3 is CASSLEGAPYEQYF. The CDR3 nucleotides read TGTGCCAGCAGTTTAGAGGGAGCCCCCTACGAGCAGTACTTC.